This entry lists 15 T cell receptor beta chains sequenced from one sample in a study of PD-1 blockade in classical Hodgkin lymphoma (dated by TCRdb to about 2020). Receptors were amplified or captured by the immunoSEQ multiplex PCR assay. The clones in this table, taken by TCRdb from immuneACCESS, are in-frame only. Not every clone is retained; where verified, under half of the shortfall comes from an unresolved V gene, and the cause of the rest is unknown. Across this sample there are 90,000 or so clones, with about nine tenths seen only once. The ten largest clonotypes hold about 2.7% of the sample. The time point tag for this specimen amounts to: cycle 2 day 1 (C2D1) of nivolumab. Relapse after autologous stem cell transplantation had occurred in all trial patients, and cohorts A, B and C were distinguished by prior brentuximab vedotin exposure. This sample comprised peripheral blood mononuclear cells (PBMCs), obtained before the second cycle of nivolumab. Source of these receptors: a human donor with classical Hodgkin lymphoma.

The rearrangement joins TRBV11-2 to TRBJ1-1; maybe TRBD1 (5 bases). Germline V gene data show CDR1 as SGHAT and CDR2 as FQNNGV. The V and J ends lost 5 bases and 1 base respectively, with 11 bases between them. The CDR3 runs to 14 residues. The CDR3 nucleotides read TGTGCCAGCAGCCCGACAGCTCCGAACACTGAAGCTTTCTTT. It is translated as CASSPTAPNTEAFF. Full variable domain (outside the CDR3, taken from reference TRBV11-2 and TRBJ1-1): EAGVAQSPRYKIIEKRQSVAFWCNPISGHATLYWYQQILGQGPKLLIQFQNNGVVDDSQLPKDRFSAERLKGVDSTLKIQPAKLEDSAVYLCASSPTAPNTEAFFGQGTRLTVV.

The chain has TRBV29-1 and TRBJ2-5; TRBD1 aligns across 9 bases. The germline V gene encodes CDR1 SQVTM and CDR2 ANQGSEA. V lost 5 bases and J lost 5; bases outside the gene matches: 6. The CDR3 runs to 13 residues. The CDR3 sequence: CSVTGTGTETQYF. The CDR3 region has the DNA TGCAGCGTTACTGGGACAGGGACGGAGACCCAGTACTTC.

The chain links TRBV19 to TRBJ2-7; TRBD1 matches 7 bases. The CDR3 has 13 residues. The V gene end was trimmed by 3 bases and the J gene end by 3 bases; junction bases not matched to a gene: 2. Germline values: CDR1 LNHDA, CDR2 SQIVND (reference sequence). CDR3 region: CASSMQGVYEQYF. CDR3 in DNA: TGTGCCAGTAGTATGCAGGGGGTCTACGAGCAGTACTTC. Drawing the rest from reference TRBV19 and TRBJ2-7, the complete variable domain is DGGITQSPKYLFRKEGQNVTLSCEQNLNHDAMYWYRQDPGQGLRLIYYSQIVNDFQKGDIAEGYSVSREKKESFPLTVTSAQKNPTAFYLCASSMQGVYEQYFGPGTRLTVT.

The chain is built from TRBV28 and TRBJ2-1; D gene uncertain. This CDR3 is 11 amino acids long. The V gene lost 5 bases and the J gene lost 15 bases, with 14 bases spanning the gap. The germline V gene encodes CDR1 MDHEN and CDR2 SYDVKM. The CDR3 region has the DNA TGTGCCAGCAGTCCCGGGCCACTGCGGTTCTTC. The encoded protein is CASSPGPLRFF.

The rearrangement uses TRBV6-6 and TRBJ2-7, with a weak D call TRBD1 (6 bases). V was trimmed by 2 bases and J by 2 bases, leaving 7 bases between them. The length of the CDR3 is 13 residues. The V gene's germline CDR1 is MNHNY and CDR2 SVGAGI (reference sequence). This chain's CDR3 is CASSYAGAYEQYF. DNA of the CDR3: TGTGCCAGCAGTTACGCAGGGGCCTACGAGCAGTACTTC.

The rearrangement uses TRBV5-1 and TRBJ2-3, with 7 bases that match TRBD1. CDR1 SGHRS and CDR2 YFSETQ come from the germline V gene. The V and J ends lost 0 bases and 0 bases, in that order; junction bases with no gene match: 4. The CDR3 spans 16 residues. This CDR3 reads CASSLVGTESTDTQYF. DNA of the CDR3: TGCGCCAGCAGCTTGGTGGGGACAGAGAGCACAGATACGCAGTATTTT.

This chain uses TRBV19 with TRBJ1-5, with TRBD1 matching over 8 bases. Germline loops: CDR1 LNHDA, CDR2 SQIVND (reference sequence). The V and J ends lost 10 bases and 3 bases, in that order; junction bases with no gene match: 8. The CDR3 covers 14 residues. The CDR3 nucleotides are TGTGCCACCACTCGGACAGGGATCAATCAGCCCCAGCATTTT. This codes for CATTRTGINQPQHF.

The chain couples TRBV10-3 to TRBJ2-7, with 16 bases aligning to TRBD2. With V trimmed by 5 bases and J by 4 bases, 14 bases remained unmatched. From germline, CDR1 is ENHRY and CDR2 SYGVKD. The CDR3 covers 19 residues. CDR3 sequence: CAISSYWGTSGRGSYEQYF. CDR3 DNA: TGTGCCATCAGTTCCTACTGGGGGACTAGCGGGAGGGGCTCGTACGAGCAGTACTTC.

V gene TRBV11-2 combines with J gene TRBJ1-1, with 8 bases lining up with TRBD1. The junction had 12 bases not matched to a gene; V was cut back by 5 bases and J by 10 bases. The CDR3 has 14 amino acids. Per germline, CDR1 SGHAT and CDR2 FQNNGV. The CDR3 sequence: CASSLPGGVWAAFF. CDR3 DNA sequence: TGTGCCAGCAGCCTCCCAGGGGGCGTTTGGGCAGCTTTCTTT.

The chain recombines TRBV29-1 with TRBJ2-5; D possibly uses TRBD1 or TRBD2 (5 bases each). The J call may not be correct, given that the DNA end is closer to TRBJ2-7. Germline-derived CDR1 and CDR2 are SQVTM and ANQGSEA. The CDR3 has 12 residues. CDR3 region: CSVGLGPYEQYF. CDR3 in DNA: TGCAGCGTTGGACTGGGACCCTACGAGCAGTACTTC.

This chain links TRBV10-3 with TRBJ2-1; no firm D call. With 8 bases removed from V and 6 bases from J, the gap between germline ends came to 8 bases. CDR1 and CDR2 (germline): ENHRY, SYGVKD. The CDR3 consists of 11 residues. CDR3 in DNA: TGTGCCATCTTGATCGGCAATGAGCAGTTCTTC. Encoded protein: CAILIGNEQFF.

This chain connects TRBV7-3 to TRBJ1-1; 9 bases agree with TRBD1. Germline V gene sequence: CDR1 SGHTA, CDR2 FQGTGA. The length of the CDR3 is 14 residues. The V segment lost 5 bases and the J segment 7 bases; nucleotides outside the gene matches: 8. CDR3 in DNA: TGTGCCAGCAGCACCCAGACAGGGGGAGATGAAGCTTTCTTT. Translation gives CASSTQTGGDEAFF.

The rearrangement links TRBV19 to TRBJ1-2; unclear D gene. There are 13 residues in the CDR3. V was pared by 3 bases and J by 8 bases, with 13 bases between. Germline V gene data show CDR1 as LNHDA and CDR2 as SQIVND (reference sequence). The chain's CDR3 is CASSMKGSLGYTF. The DNA of the CDR3 is TGTGCCAGTAGTATGAAGGGTTCGTTAGGCTACACCTTC.

This clone has just one count. A junction end diverges from the germline sequence, so it may reflect a read error. The chain couples TRBV7-7 to TRBJ2-2; the match to TRBD2 covers 7 bases. CDR3 length equals 16 residues. Germline CDR1 SSHAT, CDR2 FNYEAQ (reference sequence). Here the CDR3 reads CASSRTSARDTGELFF. The CDR3 coding sequence is TGTGCTAGCAGCCGCACTAGCGCTCGAGACACCGGGGAGCTGTTTTTT.

In its sample, this clone was seen once. J is TRBJ2-5 and V is TRBV7-9, with 11 bases that match TRBD2. Trimming took 3 bases from V and 1 from J; bases not matched to a gene: 10. The CDR3 covers 18 residues. The germline gives CDR1 SEHNR, CDR2 FQNEAQ (reference sequence). The CDR3 DNA sequence: TGTGCCAGCAGCTTTTGGACTAGCGGGTTTAACTTCCAAGAGACCCAGTACTTC. Translated: CASSFWTSGFNFQETQYF. Full variable domain (missing parts from reference TRBV7-9 and TRBJ2-5): DTGVSQNPRHKITKRGQNVTFRCDPISEHNRLYWYRQTLGQGPEFLTYFQNEAQLEKSRLLSDRFSAERPKGSFSTLEIQRTEQGDSAMYLCASSFWTSGFNFQETQYFGPGTRLLVL.